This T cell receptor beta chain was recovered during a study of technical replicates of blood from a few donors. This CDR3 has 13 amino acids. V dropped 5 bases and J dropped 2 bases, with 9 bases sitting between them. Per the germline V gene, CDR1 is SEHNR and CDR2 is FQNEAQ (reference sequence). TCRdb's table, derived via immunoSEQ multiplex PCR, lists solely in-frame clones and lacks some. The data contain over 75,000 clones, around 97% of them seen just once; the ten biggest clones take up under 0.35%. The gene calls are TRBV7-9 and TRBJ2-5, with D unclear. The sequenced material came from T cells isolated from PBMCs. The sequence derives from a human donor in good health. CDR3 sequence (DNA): TGTGCCAGCAGCCCCCTACAGCAAGAGACCCAGTACTTC. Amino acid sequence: CASSPLQQETQYF.